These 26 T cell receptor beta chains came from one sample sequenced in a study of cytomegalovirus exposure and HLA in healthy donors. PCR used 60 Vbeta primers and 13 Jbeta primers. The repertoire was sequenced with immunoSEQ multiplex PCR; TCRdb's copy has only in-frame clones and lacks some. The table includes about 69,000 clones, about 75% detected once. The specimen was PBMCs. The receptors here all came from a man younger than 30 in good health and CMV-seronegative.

CDR3 nucleotides: TGTGCCTGGGGAGGGACTAGCTCCTACAATGAGCAGTTCTTC. It codes for CAWGGTSSYNEQFF. The chain combines TRBV30 with TRBJ2-1, with 8 bases identical to TRBD2. This CDR3 has 14 amino acids. In germline, CDR1 is GTSNPN, CDR2 SVGIG (reference sequence). V was pared by 5 bases and J by 0 bases, with 3 bases of the junction left unmatched.

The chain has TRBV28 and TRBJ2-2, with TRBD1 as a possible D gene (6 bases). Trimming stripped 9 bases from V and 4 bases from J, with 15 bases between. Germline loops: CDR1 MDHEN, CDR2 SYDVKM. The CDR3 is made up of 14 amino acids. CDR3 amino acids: CASYLTGSTGELFF. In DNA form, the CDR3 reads TGTGCCAGTTACTTAACAGGGTCCACCGGGGAGCTGTTTTTT.

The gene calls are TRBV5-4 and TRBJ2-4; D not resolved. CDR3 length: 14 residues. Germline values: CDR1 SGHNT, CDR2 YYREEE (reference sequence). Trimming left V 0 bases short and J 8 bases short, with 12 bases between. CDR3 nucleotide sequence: TGTGCCAGCAGCTTGGGGCCCCTTCGTGACATTCAGTACTTC. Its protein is CASSLGPLRDIQYF.

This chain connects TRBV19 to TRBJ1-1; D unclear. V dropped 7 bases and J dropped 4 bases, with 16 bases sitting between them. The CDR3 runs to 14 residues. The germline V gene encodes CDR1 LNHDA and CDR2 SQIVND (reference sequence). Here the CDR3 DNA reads TGTGCCAGTACCATCTGGGGAGATTTCACTGAAGCTTTCTTT. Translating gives CASTIWGDFTEAFF.

The CDR3 spells CASRTRPLGVRQPQHF. CDR3 bases: TGTGCCAGCAGGACTAGACCCCTTGGGGTTCGGCAGCCCCAGCATTTT. The rearrangement joins TRBV6-4 to TRBJ1-5, with D hard to call. Germline CDR1 reads MRHNA; CDR2 reads SNTAGT. The CDR3 spans 16 residues. V lost 6 bases and J lost 7, with 22 bases in between.

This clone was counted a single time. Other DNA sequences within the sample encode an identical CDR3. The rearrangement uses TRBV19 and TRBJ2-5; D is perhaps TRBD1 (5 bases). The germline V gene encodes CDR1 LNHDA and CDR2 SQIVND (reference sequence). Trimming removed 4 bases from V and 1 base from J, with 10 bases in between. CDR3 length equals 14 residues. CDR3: CASSTGFVQETQYF. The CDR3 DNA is TGTGCCAGTAGTACAGGGTTCGTCCAAGAGACCCAGTACTTC.

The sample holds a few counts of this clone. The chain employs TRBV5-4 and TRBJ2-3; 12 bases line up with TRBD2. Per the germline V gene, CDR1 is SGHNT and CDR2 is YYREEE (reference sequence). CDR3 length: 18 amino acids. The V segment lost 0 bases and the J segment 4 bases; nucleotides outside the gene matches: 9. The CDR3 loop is CASSLAFRASGGADTQYF. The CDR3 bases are TGTGCCAGCAGCTTGGCCTTCAGGGCTAGCGGGGGGGCAGATACGCAGTATTTT.

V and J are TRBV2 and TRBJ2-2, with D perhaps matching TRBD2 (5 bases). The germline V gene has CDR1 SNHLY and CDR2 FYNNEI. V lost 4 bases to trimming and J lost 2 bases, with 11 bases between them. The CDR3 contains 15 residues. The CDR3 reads CASSVGVVNTGELFF. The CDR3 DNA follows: TGTGCCAGCAGTGTCGGGGTGGTTAACACCGGGGAGCTGTTTTTT.

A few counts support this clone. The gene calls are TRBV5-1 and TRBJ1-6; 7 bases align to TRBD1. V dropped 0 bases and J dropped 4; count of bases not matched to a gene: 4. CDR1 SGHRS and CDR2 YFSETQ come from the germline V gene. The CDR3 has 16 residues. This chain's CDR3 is CASSLDPGQYNSPLHF. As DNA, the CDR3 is TGCGCCAGCAGCTTGGACCCGGGACAGTATAATTCACCCCTCCACTTT. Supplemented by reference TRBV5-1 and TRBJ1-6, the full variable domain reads KAGVTQTPRYLIKTRGQQVTLSCSPISGHRSVSWYQQTPGQGLQFLFEYFSETQRNKGNFPGRFSGRQFSNSRSEMNVSTLELGDSALYLCASSLDPGQYNSPLHFGNGTRLTVT.

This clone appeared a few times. CDR3 sequence: CASSYSRQGEAFF. CDR3 bases: TGTGCCAGCAGTTACTCCCGGCAGGGCGAAGCTTTCTTT. V is TRBV6-5 and J is TRBJ1-1, with D maybe TRBD1 (5 bases). CDR3 length: 13 residues. V shed 0 bases and J shed 8 bases, with 10 bases lying between them. Germline V gene sequence: CDR1 MNHEY, CDR2 SVGAGI.

CDR3 DNA sequence: TGTGCCAGCAGCCCGGGGACTAGTCAACTGGGTAAAGAGACCCAGTACTTC. It translates to CASSPGTSQLGKETQYF. The chain uses TRBV9 and TRBJ2-5, with 8 bases aligning to TRBD2. The CDR3 loop spans 17 amino acids. J was trimmed by 3 bases and V by 4 bases; bases with no gene match: 14. Germline loops: CDR1 SGDLS, CDR2 YYNGEE.

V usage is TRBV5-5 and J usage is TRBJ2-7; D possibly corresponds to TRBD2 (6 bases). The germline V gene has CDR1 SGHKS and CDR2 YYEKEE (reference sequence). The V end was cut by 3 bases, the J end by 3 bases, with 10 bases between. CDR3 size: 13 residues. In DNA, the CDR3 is TGTGCCAGCAGCTCTGGGACTCTCTACGAGCAGTACTTC. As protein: CASSSGTLYEQYF.

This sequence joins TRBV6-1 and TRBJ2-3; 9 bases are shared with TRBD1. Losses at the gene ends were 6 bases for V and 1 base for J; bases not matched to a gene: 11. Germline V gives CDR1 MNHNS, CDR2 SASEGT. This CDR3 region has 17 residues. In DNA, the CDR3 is TGTGCCAGCAGGGAAATGACAGGGGGTGAGGGCACAGATACGCAGTATTTT. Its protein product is CASREMTGGEGTDTQYF.

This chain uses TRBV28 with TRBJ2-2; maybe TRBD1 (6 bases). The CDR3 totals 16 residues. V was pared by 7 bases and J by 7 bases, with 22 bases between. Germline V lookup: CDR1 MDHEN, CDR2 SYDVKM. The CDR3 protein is CASTQRGGPRIGELFF. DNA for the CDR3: TGTGCCAGCACCCAAAGAGGGGGTCCCAGAATCGGGGAGCTGTTTTTT. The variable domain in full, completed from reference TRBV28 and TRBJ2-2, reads DVKVTQSSRYLVKRTGEKVFLECVQDMDHENMFWYRQDPGLGLRLIYFSYDVKMKEKGDIPEGYSVSREKKERFSLILESASTNQTSMYLCASTQRGGPRIGELFFGEGSRLTVL.

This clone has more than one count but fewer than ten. Written as DNA, the CDR3 is TGCCGGGGGGGGAGGAACGTCTACGAGCAGTACGTC. It translates to CRGGRNVYEQYV. The chain links TRBV27 to TRBJ2-7, with 8 bases fitting TRBD2. Germline CDR1 and CDR2: MNHEY and SMNVEV (reference sequence). This CDR3 region has 12 residues.

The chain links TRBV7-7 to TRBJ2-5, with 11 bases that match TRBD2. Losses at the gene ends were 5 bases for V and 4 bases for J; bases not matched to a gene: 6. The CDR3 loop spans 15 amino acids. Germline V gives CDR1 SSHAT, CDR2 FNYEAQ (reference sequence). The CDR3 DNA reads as TGTGCCAGCAGCCCTGTAGCGGGGGGGCGAGAGACCCAGTACTTC. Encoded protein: CASSPVAGGRETQYF.

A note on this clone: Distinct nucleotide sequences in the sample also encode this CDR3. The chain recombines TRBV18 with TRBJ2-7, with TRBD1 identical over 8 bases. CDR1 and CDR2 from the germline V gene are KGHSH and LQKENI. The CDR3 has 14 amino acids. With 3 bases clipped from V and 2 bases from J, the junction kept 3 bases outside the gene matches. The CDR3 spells CASSPGTGTYEQYF. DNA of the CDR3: TGTGCCAGCTCACCCGGGACAGGTACCTACGAGCAGTACTTC.

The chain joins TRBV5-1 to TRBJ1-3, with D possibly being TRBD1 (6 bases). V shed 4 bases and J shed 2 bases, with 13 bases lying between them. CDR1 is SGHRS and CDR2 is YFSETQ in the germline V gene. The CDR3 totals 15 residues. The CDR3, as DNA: TGCGCCAGCAGCCCCACACAGGGTGCTGGAAACACCATATATTTT. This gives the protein CASSPTQGAGNTIYF.

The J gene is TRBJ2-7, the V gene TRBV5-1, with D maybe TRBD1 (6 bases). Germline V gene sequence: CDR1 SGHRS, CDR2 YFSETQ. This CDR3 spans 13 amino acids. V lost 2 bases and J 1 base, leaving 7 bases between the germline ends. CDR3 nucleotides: TGCGCCAGCAGCTTTACAGGGTCCTACGAGCAGTACTTC. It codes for CASSFTGSYEQYF.

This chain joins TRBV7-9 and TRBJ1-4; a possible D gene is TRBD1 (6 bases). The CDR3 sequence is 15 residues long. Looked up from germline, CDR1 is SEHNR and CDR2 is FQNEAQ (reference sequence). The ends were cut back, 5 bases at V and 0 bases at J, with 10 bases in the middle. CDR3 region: CASSPRTATNEKLFF. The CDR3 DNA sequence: TGTGCCAGCAGCCCTCGGACAGCAACTAATGAAAAACTGTTTTTT.

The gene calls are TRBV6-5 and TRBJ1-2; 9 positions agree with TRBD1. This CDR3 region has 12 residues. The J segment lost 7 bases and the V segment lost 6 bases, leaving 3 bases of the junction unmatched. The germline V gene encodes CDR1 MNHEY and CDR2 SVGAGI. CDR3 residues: CASRTGGGGYTF. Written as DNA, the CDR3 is TGTGCCAGCAGGACAGGGGGTGGTGGCTACACCTTC.

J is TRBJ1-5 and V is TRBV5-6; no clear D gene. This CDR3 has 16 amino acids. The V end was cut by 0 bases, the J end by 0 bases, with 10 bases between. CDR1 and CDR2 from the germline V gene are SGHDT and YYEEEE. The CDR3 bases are TGTGCCAGCAGCTTGGCCGGGTCCTATAGCAATCAGCCCCAGCATTTT. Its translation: CASSLAGSYSNQPQHF.

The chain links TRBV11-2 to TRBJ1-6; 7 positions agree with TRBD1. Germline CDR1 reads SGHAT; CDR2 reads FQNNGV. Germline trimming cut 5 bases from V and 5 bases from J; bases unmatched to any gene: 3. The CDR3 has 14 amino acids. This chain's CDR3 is CASSLGQDNSPLHF. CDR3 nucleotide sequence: TGTGCCAGCAGCCTCGGACAGGATAATTCACCCCTCCACTTT.

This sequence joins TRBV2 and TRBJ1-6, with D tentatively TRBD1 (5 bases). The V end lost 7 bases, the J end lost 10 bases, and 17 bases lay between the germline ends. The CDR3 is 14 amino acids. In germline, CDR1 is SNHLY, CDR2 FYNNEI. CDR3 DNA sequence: TGTGCCAGCAATTCAGGGCAGATTCGGTCACCCCTCCACTTT. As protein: CASNSGQIRSPLHF.

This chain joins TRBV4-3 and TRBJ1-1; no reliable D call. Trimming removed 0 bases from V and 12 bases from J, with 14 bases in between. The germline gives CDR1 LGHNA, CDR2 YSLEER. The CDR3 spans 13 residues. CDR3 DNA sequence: TGCGCCAGCAGCCAAGATGAAAGAGGCCGAACTTTCTTT. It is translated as CASSQDERGRTFF.

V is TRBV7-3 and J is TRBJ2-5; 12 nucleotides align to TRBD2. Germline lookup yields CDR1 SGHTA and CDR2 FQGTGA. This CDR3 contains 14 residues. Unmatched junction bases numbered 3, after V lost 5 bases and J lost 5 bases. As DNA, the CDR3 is TGTGCCAGCAGCCCAGGGACTAGCGGGGAGACCCAGTACTTC. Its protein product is CASSPGTSGETQYF. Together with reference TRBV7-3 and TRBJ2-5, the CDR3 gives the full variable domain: GAGVSQTPSNKVTEKGKYVELRCDPISGHTALYWYRQSLGQGPEFLIYFQGTGAADDSGLPNDRFFAVRPEGSVSTLKIQRTERGDSAVYLCASSPGTSGETQYFGPGTRLLVL.